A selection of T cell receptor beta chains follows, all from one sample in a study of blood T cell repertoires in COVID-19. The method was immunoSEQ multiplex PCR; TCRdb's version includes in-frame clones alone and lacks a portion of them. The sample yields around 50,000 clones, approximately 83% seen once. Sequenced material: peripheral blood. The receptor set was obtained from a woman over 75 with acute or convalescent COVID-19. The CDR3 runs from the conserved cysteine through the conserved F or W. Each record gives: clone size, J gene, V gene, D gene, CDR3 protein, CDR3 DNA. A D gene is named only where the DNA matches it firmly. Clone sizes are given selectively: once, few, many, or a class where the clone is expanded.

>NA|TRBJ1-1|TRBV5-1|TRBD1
CASTPTQGAEAFF
TGCGCCAGCACCCCAACACAGGGGGCTGAAGCTTTCTTT
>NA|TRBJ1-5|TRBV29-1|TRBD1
CSVGTGGSQHF
TGCAGCGTTGGGACAGGGGGGTCCCAGCATTTT
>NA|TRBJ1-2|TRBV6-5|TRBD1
CASSSPTGRHGYTF
TGTGCCAGCAGTTCCCCGACAGGGAGACATGGCTACACCTTC
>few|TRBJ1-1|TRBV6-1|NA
CASSELGADTEAFF
TGTGCCAGCAGTGAATTGGGGGCGGACACTGAAGCTTTCTTT
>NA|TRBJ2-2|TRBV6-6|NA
CASSNFNTGELFF
TGTGCCAGCAGCAACTTTAACACCGGGGAGCTGTTTTTT
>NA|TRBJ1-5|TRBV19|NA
CATLSEGNQPQHF
TGTGCCACTCTCTCGGAGGGAAATCAGCCCCAGCATTTT
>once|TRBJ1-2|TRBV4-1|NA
CASSRPQEKPNYGYTF
TGCGCCAGCAGCCGACCACAGGAGAAACCTAACTATGGCTACACCTTC
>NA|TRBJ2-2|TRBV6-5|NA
CASSPQGRTGELFF
TGTGCCAGCAGTCCTCAGGGGAGAACCGGGGAGCTGTTTTTT
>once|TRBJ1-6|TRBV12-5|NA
CASGLTGSSPLHF
TGTGCTAGTGGTTTGACTGGGAGTTCACCCCTCCACTTT
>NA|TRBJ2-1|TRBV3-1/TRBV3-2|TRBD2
CASSQEPRLAGALNEQFF
TGTGCCAGCAGCCAAGAACCCAGACTAGCGGGGGCCCTAAATGAGCAGTTCTTC
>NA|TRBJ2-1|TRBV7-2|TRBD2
CASSLVAGVVGSYNEQFF
TGTGCCAGCAGCTTAGTTGCGGGGGTTGTTGGGTCCTACAATGAGCAGTTCTTC
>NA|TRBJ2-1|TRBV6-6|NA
CASSRAGQTAGNEQFF
TGTGCCAGCAGTCGAGCCGGGCAGACAGCAGGCAATGAGCAGTTCTTC
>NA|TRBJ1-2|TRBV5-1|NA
CASSLAAGDGYTF
TGCGCCAGCAGCTTGGCGGCAGGGGACGGCTACACCTTC
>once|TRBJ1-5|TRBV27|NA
CASSPMWGGNQPQHF
TGTGCCAGCAGTCCCATGTGGGGGGGGAATCAGCCCCAGCATTTT
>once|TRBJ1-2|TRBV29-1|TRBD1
CSAPFRDRDGGYTF
TGCAGCGCCCCGTTCCGGGACAGGGACGGTGGCTACACCTTC
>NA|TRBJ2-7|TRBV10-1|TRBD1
CASSPGQVPYEQYF
TGCGCCAGTTCACCGGGACAGGTCCCCTACGAGCAGTACTTC
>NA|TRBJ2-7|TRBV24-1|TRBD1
CATSEHRGSYEQYF
TGTGCCACCAGTGAGCACAGGGGCTCCTACGAGCAGTACTTC
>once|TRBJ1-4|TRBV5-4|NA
CASSLGREGEKLFF
TGTGCCAGCAGCTTGGGCAGGGAAGGTGAAAAACTGTTTTTT
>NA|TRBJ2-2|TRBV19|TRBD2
CASSIGAAGAGELFF
TGTGCCAGTAGTATAGGGGCAGCGGGGGCCGGGGAGCTGTTTTTT
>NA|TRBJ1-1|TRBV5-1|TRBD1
CATKQGAATEAFF
TGCGCCACGAAACAGGGGGCGGCCACTGAAGCTTTCTTT
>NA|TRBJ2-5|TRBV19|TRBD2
CASSILSSGGQETQYF
TGTGCCAGTAGTATACTCTCCAGCGGGGGCCAAGAGACCCAGTACTTC
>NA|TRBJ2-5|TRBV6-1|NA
CASSEVTRHQETQYF
TGTGCCAGCAGTGAAGTAACCAGACATCAAGAGACCCAGTACTTC
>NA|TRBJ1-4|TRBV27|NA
CASSSDGRGNEKLFF
TGTGCCAGCAGTTCTGACGGACGGGGTAATGAAAAACTGTTTTTT
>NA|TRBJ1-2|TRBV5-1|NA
CASSTSDSRANYGYTF
TGCGCCAGCAGCACCTCTGACAGTCGGGCCAACTATGGCTACACCTTC
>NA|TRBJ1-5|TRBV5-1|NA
CASSLDSPNQPQHF
TGCGCCAGCAGCTTGGACAGCCCCAATCAGCCCCAGCATTTT
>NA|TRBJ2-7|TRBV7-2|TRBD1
CASSFQRGHNEQYF
TGTGCCAGCAGCTTTCAGAGGGGGCACAACGAGCAGTACTTC
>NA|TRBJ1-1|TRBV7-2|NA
CASSPGGNTEAFF
TGTGCCAGCAGCCCCGGAGGGAACACTGAAGCTTTCTTT
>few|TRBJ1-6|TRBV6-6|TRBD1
CASSSTGGESPLHF
TGTGCCAGCAGTTCGACAGGGGGGGAATCACCCCTCCACTTT
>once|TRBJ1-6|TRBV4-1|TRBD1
CASSLTGGSDSPLHF
TGCGCCAGCAGCCTAACAGGGGGCTCGGATTCACCCCTCCACTTT
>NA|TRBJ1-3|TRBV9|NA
CASSPTRDSSGNTIYF
TGTGCCAGCAGCCCTACCCGGGACTCCTCAGGAAACACCATATATTTT
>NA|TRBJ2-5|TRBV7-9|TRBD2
CASGGLGGRETQYF
TGTGCCAGCGGGGGACTAGGAGGAAGAGAGACCCAGTACTTC
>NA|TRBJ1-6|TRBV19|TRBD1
CASDDRDHSPLHF
TGTGCCAGTGATGACAGGGACCATTCACCCCTCCACTTT
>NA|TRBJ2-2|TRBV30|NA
CAWSAQNTGELFF
TGTGCCTGGAGTGCACAGAACACCGGGGAGCTGTTTTTT
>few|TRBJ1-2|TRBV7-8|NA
CASSQRGGGYGYTF
TGTGCCAGCAGCCAAAGGGGGGGCGGCTATGGCTACACCTTC
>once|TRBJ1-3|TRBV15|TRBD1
CATSRGRVTGGSGNTIYF
TGTGCCACCAGCAGGGGTAGAGTTACAGGGGGCTCTGGAAACACCATATATTTT
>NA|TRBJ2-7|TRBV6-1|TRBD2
CASSEVGGGYEQYF
TGTGCCAGCAGTGAGGTCGGGGGGGGATACGAGCAGTACTTC
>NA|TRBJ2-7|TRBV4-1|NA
CASSHPARGNHEQYF
TGCGCCAGCAGCCACCCGGCACGGGGTAACCACGAGCAGTACTTC
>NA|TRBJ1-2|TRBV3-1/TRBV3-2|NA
CASSSQTRGYTF
TGTGCCAGCAGCTCTCAGACCAGGGGCTACACCTTC
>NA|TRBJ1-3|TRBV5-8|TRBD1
CASSLGTGPGNTIYF
TGTGCCAGCAGCTTGGGGACAGGGCCTGGAAACACCATATATTTT
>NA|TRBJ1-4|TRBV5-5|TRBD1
CASSDRAEEKLFF
TGTGCCAGCAGTGACAGGGCGGAGGAAAAACTGTTTTTT
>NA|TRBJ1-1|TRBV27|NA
CASSLSTPGWEAFF
TGTGCCAGCAGTTTATCGACCCCAGGCTGGGAAGCTTTCTTT
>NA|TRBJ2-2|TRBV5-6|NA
CASSLIHQGSNTGELFF
TGTGCCAGCAGCTTGATTCACCAGGGATCGAACACCGGGGAGCTGTTTTTT
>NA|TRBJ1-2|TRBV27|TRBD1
CASSRQGRYGYTF
TGTGCCAGCAGTCGACAGGGCCGGTATGGCTACACCTTC
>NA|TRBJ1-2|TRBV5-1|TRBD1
CASSGQGPADYGYTF
TGCGCCAGCAGCGGACAGGGGCCGGCAGACTATGGCTACACCTTC
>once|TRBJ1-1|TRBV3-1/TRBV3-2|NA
CASSQAGAEAFF
TGTGCCAGCAGCCAGGCTGGAGCTGAAGCTTTCTTT
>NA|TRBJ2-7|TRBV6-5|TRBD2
CASRGSGERPYEQYF
TGTGCCAGCAGGGGGAGCGGGGAGCGCCCCTACGAGCAGTACTTC
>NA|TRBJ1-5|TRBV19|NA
CASSPRSYQPQHF
TGTGCCAGTAGTCCCCGTTCTTATCAGCCCCAGCATTTT
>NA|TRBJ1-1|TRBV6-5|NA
CASSMTGRREAFF
TGTGCCAGCAGTATGACAGGCCGCCGTGAAGCTTTCTTT
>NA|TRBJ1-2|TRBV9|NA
CASSVGTGDGYTF
TGTGCCAGCAGCGTAGGCACAGGCGATGGCTACACCTTC
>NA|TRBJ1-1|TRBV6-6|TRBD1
CASSQGARTEAFF
TGTGCCAGCAGTCAGGGGGCTAGGACTGAAGCTTTCTTT
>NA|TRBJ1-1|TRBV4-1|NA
CASSQDPRGRMNTEAFF
TGCGCCAGCAGCCAAGATCCTCGAGGGCGTATGAACACTGAAGCTTTCTTT
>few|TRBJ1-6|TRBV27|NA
CASSMTAKSSPLHF
TGTGCCAGCAGTATGACAGCTAAAAGCTCACCCCTCCACTTT
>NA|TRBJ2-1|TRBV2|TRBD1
CASSLQGGARNEQFF
TGTGCCAGCAGCCTCCAAGGGGGCGCAAGGAATGAGCAGTTCTTC
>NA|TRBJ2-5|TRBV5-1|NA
CASSLDKETQYF
TGCGCCAGCAGCTTGGATAAAGAGACCCAGTACTTC
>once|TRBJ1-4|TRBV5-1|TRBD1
CASSRTGLDEKLFF
TGCGCCAGCAGCCGGACAGGGTTGGATGAAAAACTGTTTTTT